In its sample, the clone carrying this T cell receptor (beta chain) was seen a few times. What it recognizes is unknown. The sample comes from a study of cytomegalovirus exposure and HLA in healthy donors. Study-wide findings and caveats: TCR beta sequences reportedly predicted most subjects' HLA-A and HLA-B alleles accurately. Further analysis was carried out later, and it showed several of the most significant clusters appearing linked to common viral pathogens.

The CDR3 is 13 residues long. Germline V gene lookup returns CDR1 SGHNT and CDR2 YYREEE (reference sequence). Trimming removed 10 bases from V and 5 bases from J, with 15 bases in between. The PCR contained 60 Vbeta and 13 Jbeta primers. Generated by immunoSEQ multiplex PCR, the TCRdb table keeps only in-frame clones and is missing some. The sample includes about 120,000 clones, roughly three fifths of them seen just once. This clonotype was obtained from a man between 18 and 29 years old in good health and CMV-seronegative. The sequencing input was PBMCs. The genes are TRBV5-4 and TRBJ2-2; the D is unclear. CDR3 DNA: TGTGCCTCCAAAGCACTAATAACCGGGGAGCTGTTTTTT. Its protein product is CASKALITGELFF.